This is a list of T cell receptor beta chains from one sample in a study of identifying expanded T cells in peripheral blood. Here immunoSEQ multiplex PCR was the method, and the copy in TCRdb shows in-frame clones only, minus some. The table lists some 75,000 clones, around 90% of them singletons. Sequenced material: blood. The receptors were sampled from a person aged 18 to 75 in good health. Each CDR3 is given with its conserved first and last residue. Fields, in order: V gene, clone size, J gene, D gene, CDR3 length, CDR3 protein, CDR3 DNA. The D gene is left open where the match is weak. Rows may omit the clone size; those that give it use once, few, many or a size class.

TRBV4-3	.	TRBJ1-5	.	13	CASSQDNSGPQHF	TGCGCCAGCAGCCAAGATAATTCGGGGCCCCAGCATTTT
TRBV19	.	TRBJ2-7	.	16	CASAQGWTEFAYEQYF	TGTGCCAGCGCCCAGGGGTGGACAGAGTTTGCCTACGAGCAGTACTTC
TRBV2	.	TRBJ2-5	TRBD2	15	CASILGRGGGETQYF	TGTGCCAGCATTCTAGGGCGGGGCGGGGGAGAGACCCAGTACTTC
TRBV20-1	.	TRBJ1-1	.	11	CSASRNTEAFF	TGCAGTGCTAGTCGGAACACTGAAGCTTTCTTT
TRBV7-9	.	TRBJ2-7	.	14	CASSLAGGTYEQYF	TGTGCCAGCAGCTTAGCTGGCGGAACCTACGAGCAGTACTTC
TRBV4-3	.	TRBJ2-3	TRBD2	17	CASSQDHSSGITDTQYF	TGCGCCAGCAGCCAAGATCACTCTAGCGGAATCACAGATACGCAGTATTTT
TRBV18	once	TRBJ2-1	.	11	CASSPGREQFF	TGTGCCAGCTCCCCGGGTCGCGAGCAGTTCTTC
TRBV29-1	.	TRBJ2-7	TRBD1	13	CSAVTGYTYEQYF	TGCAGCGCCGTGACAGGGTACACCTACGAGCAGTACTTC
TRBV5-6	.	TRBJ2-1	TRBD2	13	CASSRTSGSEQFF	TGTGCCAGCAGCCGGACTAGTGGCAGTGAGCAGTTCTTC
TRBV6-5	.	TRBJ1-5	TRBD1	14	CASRPGQGRQPQHF	TGTGCCAGCAGGCCGGGACAGGGGAGGCAGCCCCAGCATTTT
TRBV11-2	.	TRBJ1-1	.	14	CASSLMGSGTEAFF	TGTGCCAGCAGCTTAATGGGTAGTGGCACTGAAGCTTTCTTT
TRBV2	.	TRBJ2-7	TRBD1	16	CASTANSGTGGDEQYF	TGTGCCAGCACTGCAAACTCCGGGACAGGGGGTGACGAGCAGTACTTC
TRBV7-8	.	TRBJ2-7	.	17	CASSLAADPQGYYEQYF	TGTGCCAGCAGCTTAGCAGCAGATCCACAGGGCTACTACGAGCAGTACTTC
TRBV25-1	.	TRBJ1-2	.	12	CASSDTGRLATF	TGTGCCAGCAGTGACACGGGACGCCTGGCCACCTTC
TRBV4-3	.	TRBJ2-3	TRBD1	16	CASSQDRTGWTDTQYF	TGCGCCAGCAGCCAAGATCGGACAGGGTGGACAGATACGCAGTATTTT
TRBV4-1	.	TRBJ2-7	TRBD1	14	CASSQSYRGYEQYF	TGCGCCAGCAGCCAATCCTACAGGGGTTACGAGCAGTACTTC
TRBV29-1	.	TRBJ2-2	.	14	CSVIPGHNTGELFF	TGCAGCGTGATTCCGGGACACAACACCGGGGAGCTGTTTTTT
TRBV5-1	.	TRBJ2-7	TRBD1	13	CASSFSGGNEQYF	TGCGCCAGCAGCTTTTCAGGGGGTAACGAGCAGTACTTC
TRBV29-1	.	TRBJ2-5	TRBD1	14	CSVEGDRGVETQYF	TGCAGCGTTGAAGGGGACAGGGGAGTGGAGACCCAGTACTTC
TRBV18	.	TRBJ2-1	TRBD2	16	CASSPGTSGGLNEQFF	TGTGCCAGCTCACCTGGGACTAGCGGGGGCCTCAATGAGCAGTTCTTC
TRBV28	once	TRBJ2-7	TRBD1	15	CASSGGQSSSYEQYF	TGTGCCAGCAGTGGGGGACAGAGCAGCTCCTACGAGCAGTACTTC